This is a list of T cell receptor beta chains from one sample in a study of blood T cells in healthy people across ages. Each CDR3 protein is one row after TCRdb ran MiXCR on the 5' RACE reads. Among 890,000 or so distinct CDR3 sequences, 62% were seen once, and the ten largest hold about a quarter. What was sequenced was blood. The receptors were gathered from a man aged 30 to 45 in good health. Both conserved end residues are part of each CDR3. D genes are given only for firm matches. Clone size is shown for a subset of rows, as once, few, many or a class of expanded clone.

CDR3 DNA	CDR3 protein	V gene	J gene	D gene	clone size
TGTGCCAGCAGTTACGGTACAGCTTTTTCCACTGAAGCTTTCTTT	CASSYGTAFSTEAFF	TRBV6-5	TRBJ1-1	NA	NA
TGTGCCAGCAGTGAACGGGCACCGAGCTCCTATAATTCACCCCTCCACTTT	CASSERAPSSYNSPLHF	TRBV2	TRBJ1-6	NA	once
TGTGCCAGCAGCCCGAATGGGGGGCGAAACTGGATCGAGCAGTACTTC	CASSPNGGRNWIEQYF	TRBV7-2	TRBJ2-7	NA	few
TGTGCCAGCAGTCCAGGGGGGAACACCGGGGAGCTGTTTTTT	CASSPGGNTGELFF	TRBV7-6	TRBJ2-2	TRBD1	NA
TGTGCCAGCAGCTTAGGACAGGGCTATAATTCACCCCCCCACTTT	CASSLGQGYNSPPHF	TRBV7-6	TRBJ1-6	TRBD1	NA
TGCGCCAGCAGCCCATCCGACAGGGGCTACGAGCAGTACTTC	CASSPSDRGYEQYF	TRBV4-3	TRBJ2-7	TRBD1	NA
TGTGCCAGCAGCGCATCGACTAGCGGGGACTACACAGATACGCAGTATTTT	CASSASTSGDYTDTQYF	TRBV9	TRBJ2-3	TRBD2	NA
TGTGCCAGCAGCTTAGAAGGTTTTAATCAGCCCCAGCATTTT	CASSLEGFNQPQHF	TRBV7-2	TRBJ1-5	NA	many
TGTGCCAGCAGCCAAGATTGGGGAGTAGAGGGCTCCTACGAGCAGTACTTC	CASSQDWGVEGSYEQYF	TRBV4-2	TRBJ2-7	NA	few
TGTGCCAGCAGTACAACCAGGTACGAGCAGTACTTC	CASSTTRYEQYF	TRBV28	TRBJ2-7	NA	NA
TGCAGCGTTGGCGGACATCGGGACTACACCAAAGAGACCCAGTACTTC	CSVGGHRDYTKETQYF	TRBV29-1	TRBJ2-5	TRBD2	few
TGTGCCAGCAGCTTGGGGGGGGGAGCAGCTAACTATGGCTACACCTTC	CASSLGGGAANYGYTF	TRBV7-9	TRBJ1-2	NA	once
TGTGCCAGCAGCTCAAAAAATGAGGGTATTGGCGAGCAGTACTTC	CASSSKNEGIGEQYF	TRBV7-9	TRBJ2-7	NA	NA
TGTGCCACCAGCAGTGTGACTAGCGGGGGCCTCACAGATACGCAGTATTTT	CATSSVTSGGLTDTQYF	TRBV15	TRBJ2-3	TRBD2	once
TGCGCCAGCAGCCAAGATCCGGGTTCATCTGGGGCCAACGTCCTGACTTTC	CASSQDPGSSGANVLTF	TRBV4-3	TRBJ2-6	NA	few
TGTGCCAGCAGCCTCCTACCCCCGGGGACAGCTAATGAAAAACTGTTTTTT	CASSLLPPGTANEKLFF	TRBV14	TRBJ1-4	TRBD1	NA
TGTGCCAGCAGACTGACTAGCGGGGGGGCCAACGAGCAGTACTTC	CASRLTSGGANEQYF	TRBV6-5	TRBJ2-7	TRBD2	few
TGTGCCAGCACCCCTAGCGGGGGGGAATACGAGCAGTACTTC	CASTPSGGEYEQYF	TRBV27	TRBJ2-7	TRBD2	NA
TGTGCCAGCAGTTGGGGGGCCTCCTACAATGAGCAGTTCTTC	CASSWGASYNEQFF	TRBV27	TRBJ2-1	NA	NA
TGTGCCAGCTACGCGGGTAGCTCCTACGAGCAGTACTTC	CASYAGSSYEQYF	TRBV7-8	TRBJ2-7	NA	once
TGTGCCAGCAGCGTCGACACCTACACAGATACGCAGTATTTT	CASSVDTYTDTQYF	TRBV9	TRBJ2-3	NA	NA
TGCGCCAGCAGCCCGGCAGGGACATCCCTTAGGGAAAAACTGTTTTTT	CASSPAGTSLREKLFF	TRBV5-1	TRBJ1-4	NA	NA
TGTGCCAGCAGCTACGATAGACGGGTTAGCACAGATACGCAGTATTTT	CASSYDRRVSTDTQYF	TRBV5-4	TRBJ2-3	NA	NA
TGTGCCAGCAGACCAAACAGGGGCAGAGAGACCCAGTACTTC	CASRPNRGRETQYF	TRBV27	TRBJ2-5	TRBD1	NA
TGTGCCAGCAGTTCAGACCTTCACGGACCGTACTTC	CASSSDLHGPYF	TRBV28	TRBJ2-4	NA	NA
TGTGCCAGCAACCAGGGGGGGGGGAATGAAAAACTGTTTTTT	CASNQGGGNEKLFF	TRBV6-5	TRBJ1-4	TRBD1	NA
TGTGCCAGCAGCCGAGGACACGAGTCCTACGAGCAGTACTTC	CASSRGHESYEQYF	TRBV11-2	TRBJ2-7	NA	NA